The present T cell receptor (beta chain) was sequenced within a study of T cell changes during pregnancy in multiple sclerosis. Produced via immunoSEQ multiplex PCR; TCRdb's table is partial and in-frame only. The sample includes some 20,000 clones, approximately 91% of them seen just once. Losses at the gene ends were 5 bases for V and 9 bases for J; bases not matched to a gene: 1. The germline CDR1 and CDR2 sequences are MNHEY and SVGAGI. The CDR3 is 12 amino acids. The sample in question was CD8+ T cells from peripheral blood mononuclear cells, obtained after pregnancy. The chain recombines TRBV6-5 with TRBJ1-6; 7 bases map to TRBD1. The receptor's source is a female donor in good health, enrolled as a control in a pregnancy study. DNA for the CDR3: TGTGCCAGCAGTGGGACAGTTTCACCCCTCCACTTT. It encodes CASSGTVSPLHF.